This T cell receptor beta chain was identified during a study of blood T cells in healthy people across ages. For the study at large: In model experiments, template switching was able to capture about one barcoded beta molecule for every two T cells that were present.

A sample-barcoded 5' primer and a J-beta primer mix were used in a second PCR of roughly 6 to 11 cycles. Carrying 12 random nucleotides, a template-switch adaptor labeled each individual cDNA molecule. TCRdb called the 5' RACE reads again in MiXCR, with one record for every CDR3 protein. Of around 1.5 million distinct CDR3 sequences listed, about 35% are singletons. Study conclusions and caveats: Lack of knowledge of donor CMV status possibly confounded expanded clonotype changes.

The CDR3 runs 14 residues. After removal of 6 bases from V and 5 bases from J, the junction contained 7 bases not matched to a gene. Isolation per sample recovered at least 7 million PBMCs. In the case of this clonotype: Its target is not known.

The sequenced sample consisted of blood. This rearrangement joins TRBV12-3 or TRBV12-4 to TRBJ1-5; TRBD1 matches at 7 bases. The sequence was obtained from a woman in her 30s in good health. The CDR3 sequence is CASSPDREDQPQHF. Written as DNA, the CDR3 is TGTGCCAGCAGCCCTGACAGGGAAGATCAGCCCCAGCATTTT.